The rows below give T cell receptor beta chains drawn from one sample of a study of blood T cells in healthy people across ages. TCRdb reanalysed the 5' RACE reads using MiXCR and keeps one entry per CDR3 protein. The profile shows approximately 1,000,000 distinct CDR3 sequences, about two fifths of them singletons. Sequenced: blood. All receptors come from a man between 18 and 35 years old in good health. The CDR3 runs from the conserved cysteine through the conserved F or W. D genes are given only for firm matches. Clone size, where shown, is once, few, many, or a class for clones that have expanded.

TRBV3-1,TRBJ1-5,NA,TRBD1,CASSQLAQGNQPQHF,TGTGCCAGCAGCCAGCTCGCACAGGGGAACCAGCCCCAGCATTTT
TRBV12-3/TRBV12-4,TRBJ2-5,NA,TRBD2,CASRSRLAEQYF,TGTGCCAGCAGGAGTAGACTAGCTGAGCAGTACTTC
TRBV11-2,TRBJ1-1,NA,NA,CASSLDGPSTEAFF,TGTGCCAGCAGCTTAGACGGGCCGAGCACTGAAGCTTTCTTT
TRBV27,TRBJ1-1,few,NA,CASSYRGPNTEAFF,TGTGCCAGCAGTTACCGCGGTCCAAACACTGAAGCTTTCTTT
TRBV12-3/TRBV12-4,TRBJ2-5,few,NA,CASSLDPSRLGETQYF,TGTGCCAGCAGTTTGGACCCAAGCAGGTTGGGGGAGACCCAGTACTTC
TRBV10-3,TRBJ2-5,NA,TRBD1,CAISASRTGMETQYF,TGTGCCATCAGTGCATCCAGGACAGGGATGGAGACCCAGTACTTC
TRBV9,TRBJ2-6,NA,NA,CASSVVQGSGANVLTF,TGTGCCAGCAGCGTAGTTCAGGGCTCTGGGGCCAACGTCCTGACTTTC
TRBV7-2,TRBJ1-6,few,TRBD1,CASRSAGTGGSPLHF,TGTGCCAGCAGATCCGCCGGGACAGGCGGTTCACCCCTCCACTTT
TRBV20-1,TRBJ2-5,few,NA,CSARHDRMETQYF,TGCAGTGCTAGACACGACAGGATGGAGACCCAGTACTTC
TRBV10-3,TRBJ2-3,NA,NA,CAISEFGDVPTDTQYF,TGTGCCATCAGTGAATTTGGGGACGTCCCCACAGATACGCAGTATTTT
TRBV13,TRBJ1-1,few,TRBD1,CASSPLRGRDTEAFF,TGTGCCAGCAGCCCACTTAGGGGGCGGGACACTGAAGCTTTCTTT
TRBV9,TRBJ2-2,NA,TRBD2,CASSGGPKTSGNTGELFF,TGTGCCAGCAGCGGAGGCCCTAAGACTAGCGGGAACACCGGGGAGCTGTTTTTT
TRBV27,TRBJ2-5,many,NA,CASSPGYQETQYF,TGTGCCAGCAGCCCAGGGTACCAAGAGACCCAGTACTTC
TRBV27,TRBJ1-1,NA,TRBD1,CARVQGTTEAFF,TGTGCCAGGGTACAGGGGACCACTGAAGCTTTCTTT
TRBV18,TRBJ1-2,NA,NA,CASSPSQTYGYTF,TGTGCCAGCTCACCATCGCAGACGTATGGCTACACCTTC
TRBV13,TRBJ1-2,NA,NA,CASSLGRVRYGYTF,TGTGCCAGCAGCTTAGGCAGGGTACGTTATGGCTACACCTTC
TRBV20-1,TRBJ1-2,NA,NA,CSARDTPRDNYGYTF,TGCAGTGCTAGAGATACCCCACGAGATAACTATGGCTACACCTTC
TRBV29-1,TRBJ2-1,NA,NA,CSAPTPGGNEQFF,TGCAGCGCCCCGACCCCTGGGGGCAATGAGCAGTTCTTC
TRBV20-1,TRBJ2-5,NA,TRBD2,CSAREGGQETQYF,TGCAGTGCTAGAGAGGGGGGGCAAGAGACCCAGTACTTC
TRBV20-1,TRBJ1-2,NA,NA,CSARDGTAYTNYGYTF,TGCAGTGCTAGAGACGGGACGGCTTATACTAACTATGGCTACACCTTC
TRBV27,TRBJ1-6,NA,NA,CASSSTGLPNSPLHF,TGTGCCAGCAGTTCGACAGGACTGCCCAATTCACCCCTCCACTTT
TRBV27,TRBJ2-5,NA,TRBD1,CASSFGTGNYNEQYF,TGTGCCAGCAGTTTCGGGACAGGGAACTACAATGAGCAGTACTTC